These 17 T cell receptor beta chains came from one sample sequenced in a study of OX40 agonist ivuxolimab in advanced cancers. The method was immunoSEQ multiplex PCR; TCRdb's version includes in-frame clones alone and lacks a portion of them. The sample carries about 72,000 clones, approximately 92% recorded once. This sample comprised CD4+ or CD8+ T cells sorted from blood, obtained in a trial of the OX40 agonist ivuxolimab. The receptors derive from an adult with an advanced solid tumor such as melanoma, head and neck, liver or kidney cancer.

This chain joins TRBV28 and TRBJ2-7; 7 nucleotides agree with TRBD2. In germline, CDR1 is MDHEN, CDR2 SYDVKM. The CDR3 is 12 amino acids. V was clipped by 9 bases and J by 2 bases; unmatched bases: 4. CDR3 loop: CASSSGTYEQYF. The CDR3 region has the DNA TGTGCCAGTTCTAGCGGAACCTACGAGCAGTACTTC.

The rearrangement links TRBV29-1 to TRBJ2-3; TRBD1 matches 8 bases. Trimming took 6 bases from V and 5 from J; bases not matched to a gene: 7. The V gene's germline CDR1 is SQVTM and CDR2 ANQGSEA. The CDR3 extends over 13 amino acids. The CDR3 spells CSVPGGFEDTQYF. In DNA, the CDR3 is TGCAGCGTGCCAGGGGGCTTCGAAGATACGCAGTATTTT.

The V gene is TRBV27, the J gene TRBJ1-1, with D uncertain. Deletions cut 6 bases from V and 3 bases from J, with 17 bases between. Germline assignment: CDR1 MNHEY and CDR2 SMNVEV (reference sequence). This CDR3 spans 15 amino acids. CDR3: CASRAAGSRYTEAFF. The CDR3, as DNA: TGTGCCAGCAGGGCCGCGGGGTCTCGGTACACTGAAGCTTTCTTT.

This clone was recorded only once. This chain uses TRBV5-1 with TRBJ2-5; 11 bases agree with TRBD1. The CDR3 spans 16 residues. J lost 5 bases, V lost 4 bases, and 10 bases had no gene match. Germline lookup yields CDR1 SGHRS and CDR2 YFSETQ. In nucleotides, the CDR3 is TGCGCCAGCAGCCCGGCTGGACAGGGGGCGCGGGAGACCCAGTACTTC. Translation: CASSPAGQGARETQYF.

The CDR3 sequence is CASSPLDEQFF. Written as DNA, the CDR3 is TGTGCCAGCTCACCACTAGATGAGCAGTTCTTC. This chain joins TRBV18 and TRBJ2-1; D remains ambiguous. This CDR3 is built from 11 residues. Germline V lookup: CDR1 KGHSH, CDR2 LQKENI. The V and J ends lost 1 base and 8 bases respectively, with 3 bases between them.

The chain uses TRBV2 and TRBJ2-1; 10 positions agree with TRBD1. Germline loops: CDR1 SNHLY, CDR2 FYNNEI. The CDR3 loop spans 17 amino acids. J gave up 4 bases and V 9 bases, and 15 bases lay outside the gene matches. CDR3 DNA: TGTGCCAGTGCCGGGACAGGGGTTTGGGGAAATTACAATGAGCAGTTCTTC. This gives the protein CASAGTGVWGNYNEQFF.

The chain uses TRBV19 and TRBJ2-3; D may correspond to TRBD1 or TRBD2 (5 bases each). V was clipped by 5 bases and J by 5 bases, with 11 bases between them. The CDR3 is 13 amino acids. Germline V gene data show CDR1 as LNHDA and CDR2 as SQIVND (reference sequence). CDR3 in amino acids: CASSRDGVDTQYF. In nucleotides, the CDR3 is TGTGCCAGTAGTCGGGACGGAGTAGATACGCAGTATTTT.

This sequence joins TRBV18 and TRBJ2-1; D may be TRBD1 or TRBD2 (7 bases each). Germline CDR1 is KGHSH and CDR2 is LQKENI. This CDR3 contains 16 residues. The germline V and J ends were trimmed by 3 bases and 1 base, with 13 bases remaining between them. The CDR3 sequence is CASSPRQGGSYNEQFF. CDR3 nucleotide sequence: TGTGCCAGCTCACCCCGACAGGGAGGGTCCTACAATGAGCAGTTCTTC.

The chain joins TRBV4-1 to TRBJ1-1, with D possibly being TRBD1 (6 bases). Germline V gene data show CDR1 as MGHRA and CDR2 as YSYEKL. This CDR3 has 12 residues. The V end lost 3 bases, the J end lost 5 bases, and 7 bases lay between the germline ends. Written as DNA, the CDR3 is TGCGCCAGCAGCCACAGGGGAACTGAAGCTTTCTTT. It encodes CASSHRGTEAFF.

The CDR3 sequence is CASSVGTGLSYEQYF. In nucleotides, the CDR3 is TGTGCCAGCAGTGTCGGGACAGGCCTCTCCTACGAGCAGTACTTC. The chain carries TRBV6-1 and TRBJ2-7, with 8 positions matching TRBD1. The junction had 5 bases not matched to a gene; V was cut back by 4 bases and J by 0 bases. CDR3 size: 15 residues. Germline V CDR1 and CDR2: MNHNS, SASEGT.

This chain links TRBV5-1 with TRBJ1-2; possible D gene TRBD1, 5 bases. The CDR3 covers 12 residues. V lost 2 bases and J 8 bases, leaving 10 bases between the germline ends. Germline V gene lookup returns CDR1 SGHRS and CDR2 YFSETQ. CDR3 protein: CASSFTGEGYTF. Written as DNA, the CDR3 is TGCGCCAGCAGCTTCACGGGGGAGGGCTACACCTTC.

The CDR3 DNA sequence: TGTGCCAGCAGGCGGGAAGGGGCTTCAGCCACTGAAGCTTTCTTT. Its translation is CASRREGASATEAFF. The J gene is TRBJ1-1, the V gene TRBV6-5; possible D gene TRBD1, 5 bases. CDR1 is MNHEY and CDR2 is SVGAGI in the germline V gene. CDR3 length: 15 residues. V lost 6 bases to trimming and J lost 4 bases, with 18 bases between them.

The CDR3 DNA is TGTGCCAGTAGTACCTCTCCGGATTGGAACACCGGGGAGCTGTTTTTT. It codes for CASSTSPDWNTGELFF. The chain couples TRBV19 to TRBJ2-2, with D unclear. This CDR3 is 16 amino acids long. From germline, CDR1 is LNHDA and CDR2 SQIVND (reference sequence). Deletions cut 4 bases from V and 1 base from J, with 13 bases between.

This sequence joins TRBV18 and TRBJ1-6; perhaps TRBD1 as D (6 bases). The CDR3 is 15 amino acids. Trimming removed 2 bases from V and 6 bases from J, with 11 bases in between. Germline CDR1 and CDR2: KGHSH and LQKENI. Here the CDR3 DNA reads TGTGCCAGCTCACCAGTGTCAGGGGTTAATTCACCCCTCCACTTT. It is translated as CASSPVSGVNSPLHF.

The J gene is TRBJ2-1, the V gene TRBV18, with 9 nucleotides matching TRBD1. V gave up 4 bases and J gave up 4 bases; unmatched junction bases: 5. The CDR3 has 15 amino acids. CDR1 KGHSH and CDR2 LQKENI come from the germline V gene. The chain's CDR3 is CASSLTGGPYNEQFF. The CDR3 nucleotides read TGTGCCAGCTCACTAACAGGGGGCCCGTACAATGAGCAGTTCTTC.

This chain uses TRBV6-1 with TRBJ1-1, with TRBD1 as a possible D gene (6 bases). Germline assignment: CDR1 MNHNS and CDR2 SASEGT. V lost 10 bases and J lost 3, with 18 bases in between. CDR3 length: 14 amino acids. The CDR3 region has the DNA TGTGCCACCCCCCCCCGGTCAGGGGACACTGAAGCTTTCTTT. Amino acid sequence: CATPPRSGDTEAFF.

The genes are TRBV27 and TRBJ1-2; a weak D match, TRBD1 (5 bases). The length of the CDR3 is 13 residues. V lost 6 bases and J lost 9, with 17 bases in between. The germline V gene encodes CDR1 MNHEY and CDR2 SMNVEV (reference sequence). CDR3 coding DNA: TGTGCCAGCAGCCGGGACGCAGGTCGGAGCTACACCTTC. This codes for CASSRDAGRSYTF.